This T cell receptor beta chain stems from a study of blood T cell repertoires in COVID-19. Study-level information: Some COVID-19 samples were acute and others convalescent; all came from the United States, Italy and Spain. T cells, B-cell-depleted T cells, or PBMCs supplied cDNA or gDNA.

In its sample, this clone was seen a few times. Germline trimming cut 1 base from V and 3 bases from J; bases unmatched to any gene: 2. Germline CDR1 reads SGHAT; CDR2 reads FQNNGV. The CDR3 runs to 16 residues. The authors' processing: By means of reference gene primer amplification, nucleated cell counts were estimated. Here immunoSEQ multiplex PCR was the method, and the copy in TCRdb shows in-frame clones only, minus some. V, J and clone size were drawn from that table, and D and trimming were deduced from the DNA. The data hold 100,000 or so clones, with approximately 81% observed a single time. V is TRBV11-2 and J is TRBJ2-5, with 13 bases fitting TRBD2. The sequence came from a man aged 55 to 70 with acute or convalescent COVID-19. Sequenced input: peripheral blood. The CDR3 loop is CASSLVGLAGEETQYF. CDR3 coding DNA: TGTGCCAGCAGCTTAGTTGGACTAGCGGGGGAAGAGACCCAGTACTTC.